The present entry profiles one T cell receptor (beta chain) with its context. The data were obtained in a study of blood T cell repertoires in COVID-19. Overall study context: Italy, Spain and the United States were the sources of the convalescent and acute COVID-19 samples. T cells, B-cell-depleted T cells, or PBMCs provided the cDNA or gDNA that served as material.

Per the authors' pipeline: Quantification of nucleated cells was approximated via reference gene primer amplification. Measured with immunoSEQ multiplex PCR; TCRdb has only the in-frame clones, and not every one. The DNA was the basis for D and trimming; V, J and clone size are from that table. The repertoire consists of approximately 110,000 clones, with more than 75% occurring once and the leading ten covering roughly 5.4%. V shed 2 bases, J shed 6 bases, and the junction held 5 bases outside the gene matches. The CDR3 is 14 amino acids. Germline values: CDR1 MNHEY, CDR2 SVGAGI. The sequencing input was peripheral blood. The chain combines TRBV6-5 with TRBJ1-2; 8 bases are shared with TRBD1. The source is a human donor in a cohort sampled during active COVID-19. In DNA form, the CDR3 reads TGTGCCAGCAGTTACGTGTCAGGGGGCGATGGCTACACCTTC. The encoded protein is CASSYVSGGDGYTF.